A selection of T cell receptor beta chains follows, all from one sample in a study of beta chain features in type 1 diabetes. Profiling relied on immunoSEQ multiplex PCR, and the TCRdb table lists in-frame clones only, not all of them. Found here are 130,000 to 150,000 clones, about 13% of them singletons; the top ten hold roughly 1.3%. The specimen sequenced was central memory CD4+ T cells from blood. Receptors were obtained from a man younger than 35 with type 1 diabetes. CDR3s include the opening cysteine and the closing phenylalanine or tryptophan. A D gene is named only where the DNA matches it firmly. Size is stated for part of the rows, as once, few or many counts, or as a class when the clone is expanded.

TRBV7-9	TRBJ2-7	-	TRBD1	CASSLDRGRGEQYF	TGTGCCAGCAGCTTGGACAGGGGCAGAGGGGAGCAGTACTTC
TRBV2	TRBJ2-3	-	-	CATHADRGGTDTQYF	TGTGCCACCCATGCCGACAGGGGAGGGACAGATACGCAGTATTTT
TRBV19	TRBJ2-1	-	-	CASSLRVRDEQFF	TGTGCCAGTAGTCTCAGGGTTCGGGATGAGCAGTTCTTC
TRBV9	TRBJ2-2	few	TRBD1	CASSVTLQGSGAGELFF	TGTGCCAGCAGCGTAACCCTACAGGGGTCAGGGGCCGGGGAGCTGTTTTTT
TRBV5-1	TRBJ2-7	once	-	CASRDTPKGTYEQYF	TGCGCCAGCAGAGACACACCCAAGGGCACCTACGAGCAGTACTTC
TRBV6-5	TRBJ1-1	few	-	CASSRHLPEPTEAFF	TGTGCCAGCAGCCGACACCTTCCCGAGCCCACTGAAGCTTTCTTT
TRBV27	TRBJ1-6	-	-	CASRGLNNSPLHF	TGTGCCAGCAGGGGACTGAATAATTCACCCCTCCACTTT
TRBV11-2	TRBJ2-3	few	TRBD2	CASSQGSASGVTDTQYF	TGTGCCAGCAGCCAGGGATCCGCTAGCGGGGTCACAGATACGCAGTATTTT
TRBV30	TRBJ2-7	-	TRBD1	CAWIGKGTGVGPSTYEQYF	TGTGCCTGGATAGGAAAAGGGACAGGGGTTGGTCCTTCAACCTACGAGCAGTACTTC
TRBV7-2	TRBJ1-1	-	-	CASSFSGNTEAFF	TGTGCCAGCAGCTTTAGCGGGAACACTGAAGCTTTCTTT
TRBV5-4	TRBJ2-3	-	-	CASRWTFTSSTDTQYF	TGTGCCAGCAGGTGGACCTTTACCTCTAGCACAGATACGCAGTATTTT
TRBV10-3	TRBJ1-1	few	-	CAISDGSRNTEAFF	TGTGCCATCAGTGACGGCAGCCGGAACACTGAAGCTTTCTTT
TRBV18	TRBJ2-5	few	-	CASSPENRAALLDF	TGTGCCAGCTCACCGGAAAACAGGGCAGCCCTTTTGGACTTC
TRBV9	TRBJ1-3	few	TRBD1	CASSAFIAGQSGNTIYF	TGTGCCAGCAGCGCATTCATCGCGGGACAGTCTGGAAACACCATATATTTT
TRBV5-1	TRBJ2-3	-	TRBD2	CASSLDLAGADTQYF	TGCGCCAGCAGCTTGGATCTAGCGGGGGCAGATACGCAGTATTTT
TRBV10-3	TRBJ2-1	-	-	CAINPDLGSSNEQFF	TGTGCCATCAACCCCGATTTGGGGAGTTCCAATGAGCAGTTCTTC
TRBV11-3	TRBJ2-5	-	TRBD2	CASSPSGGHTETQYF	TGTGCCAGCAGCCCGTCGGGGGGGCACACGGAGACCCAGTACTTC
TRBV9	TRBJ1-2	few	-	CASSLTTYGYTF	TGTGCCAGCAGCCTCACAACCTATGGCTACACCTTC
TRBV7-9	TRBJ1-2	few	TRBD1	CASSPGGGLYGYTF	TGTGCCAGCAGCCCAGGGGGAGGGTTATATGGCTACACCTTC
TRBV9	TRBJ2-3	-	TRBD1	CASSVGTGAVSDTQYF	TGTGCCAGCAGCGTAGGGACAGGGGCGGTTTCCGATACGCAGTATTTT
TRBV10-3	TRBJ1-2	-	-	CAISESLSSYTF	TGTGCCATCAGTGAGTCCCTTAGTAGCTACACCTTC
TRBV29-1	TRBJ1-2	few	-	CSVRAGGDPHGAF	TGCAGCGTCCGGGCCGGTGGGGACCCACATGGGGCCTTC
TRBV5-6	TRBJ2-5	few	TRBD2	CASSLGRLAETQYF	TGTGCCAGCAGCTTGGGGCGACTAGCGGAGACCCAGTACTTC
TRBV7-9	TRBJ1-1	few	-	CASSLYDTEAFF	TGTGCCAGCAGCTTATACGACACTGAAGCTTTCTTT
TRBV30	TRBJ2-3	few	-	CAWKGRRVTDTQYF	TGTGCCTGGAAGGGACGCAGGGTCACAGATACGCAGTATTTT
TRBV28	TRBJ1-6	many	TRBD1	CASSSGQGDSPLHF	TGTGCCAGCAGTTCCGGACAGGGTGACTCACCCCTCCACTTT
TRBV7-9	TRBJ1-2	-	-	CASSLSGTLYGYTF	TGTGCCAGCAGCTTATCCGGTACTCTCTATGGCTACACCTTC
TRBV7-9	TRBJ1-4	-	-	CASSVSWEREKLFF	TGTGCCAGCAGCGTTAGTTGGGAACGAGAAAAACTGTTTTTT
TRBV7-3	TRBJ1-1	few	-	CASSGRGHRAFF	TGTGCCAGCAGCGGCCGTGGTCACCGAGCTTTCTTT
TRBV28	TRBJ2-4	-	-	CASSFKDGGNIQYF	TGTGCCAGCAGTTTTAAAGACGGTGGGAACATTCAGTACTTC
TRBV7-2	TRBJ2-7	-	TRBD1	CASSLRSGGFDEQYF	TGTGCCAGCAGCTTAAGGTCAGGGGGCTTCGACGAGCAGTACTTC
TRBV7-3	TRBJ2-7	-	-	CASSLSANQDEQYF	TGTGCCAGCAGCTTATCTGCAAACCAAGACGAGCAGTACTTC
TRBV2	TRBJ2-7	many	-	CASRGVRGSYEQYF	TGTGCCAGCAGGGGAGTAAGGGGTTCCTACGAGCAGTACTTC
TRBV29-1	TRBJ1-5	-	-	CSVAQDSNQPQHF	TGCAGCGTCGCCCAGGATAGCAATCAGCCCCAGCATTTT
TRBV6-4	TRBJ1-5	few	-	CASSEDGWAPQHF	TGTGCCAGCAGTGAAGACGGATGGGCACCCCAGCATTTT
TRBV6-5	TRBJ2-3	few	-	CASSYSPDRADTQYF	TGTGCCAGCAGTTACTCGCCTGATAGGGCAGATACGCAGTATTTT
TRBV14	TRBJ1-4	-	-	CASSQAGASEKLFF	TGTGCCAGCAGCCAAGCAGGGGCCTCTGAAAAACTGTTTTTT
TRBV27	TRBJ1-1	-	-	CASSFSRREDIVAEAFF	TGTGCCAGCAGTTTTTCGCGAAGAGAGGACATCGTCGCTGAAGCTTTCTTT